The 29 T cell receptor beta chains reported below all come from one sample, sequenced in a study of blood T cell repertoires in COVID-19. Assay: immunoSEQ multiplex PCR; the TCRdb copy retains only in-frame clones and omits some. There are about 250,000 clones in the sample; 87% occur only once, and about 6% lies in the top ten. Material for sequencing was PBMCs or T cells enriched from blood (not recorded which). The receptors derive from a woman under 40 with acute COVID-19.

This chain links TRBV27 with TRBJ1-6; 9 nucleotides match TRBD1. Germline CDR1 reads MNHEY; CDR2 reads SMNVEV (reference sequence). The V segment lost 6 bases and the J segment 6 bases; nucleotides outside the gene matches: 6. The CDR3 sequence is 15 residues long. The CDR3 DNA follows: TGTGCCAGCAGCACGACAGGGGGTTTTAATTCACCCCTCCACTTT. Its protein is CASSTTGGFNSPLHF.

This rearrangement joins TRBV27 to TRBJ1-5, with D perhaps matching TRBD1 (5 bases). V was shortened by 5 bases and J by 7 bases, with 18 bases between the two germline ends. The CDR3 runs to 15 residues. CDR1 and CDR2 (germline): MNHEY, SMNVEV (reference sequence). CDR3 in amino acids: CASSISGELGQPQHF. Written as DNA, the CDR3 is TGTGCCAGCAGTATCTCGGGGGAGCTCGGCCAGCCCCAGCATTTT.

The chain joins TRBV4-1 to TRBJ2-5; D gene ambiguous. This CDR3 is built from 15 residues. Trimming shortened V by 0 bases and J by 0 bases, and 8 bases separated the two germline ends. Germline CDR1 and CDR2: MGHRA and YSYEKL. CDR3 coding DNA: TGCGCCAGCAGCCAAGATCTCACAGACCAAGAGACCCAGTACTTC. Amino acids: CASSQDLTDQETQYF.

This clone was detected only once. The chain couples TRBV27 to TRBJ1-5; 10 nucleotides align to TRBD1. Germline V gives CDR1 MNHEY, CDR2 SMNVEV (reference sequence). The CDR3 has 15 amino acids. Unmatched junction bases numbered 1, after V lost 4 bases and J lost 1 base. The CDR3 spells CASSWGQGSNQPQHF. The CDR3 nucleotides are TGTGCCAGCAGTTGGGGACAGGGGAGCAATCAGCCCCAGCATTTT.

The V call is TRBV18, the J call TRBJ1-3; D possibly corresponds to TRBD1 (5 bases). The CDR3 totals 17 residues. Germline V gives CDR1 KGHSH, CDR2 LQKENI. V was shortened by 2 bases and J by 0 bases, with 14 bases between the two germline ends. The CDR3 region has the DNA TGTGCCAGCTCACCAATCCGGAGGGACTCCTCTGGAAACACCATATATTTT. It specifies CASSPIRRDSSGNTIYF. Filled out from reference TRBV18 and TRBJ1-3, the complete variable domain reads NAGVMQNPRHLVRRRGQEARLRCSPMKGHSHVYWYRQLPEEGLKFMVYLQKENIIDESGMPKERFSAEFPKEGPSILRIQQVVRGDSAAYFCASSPIRRDSSGNTIYFGEGSWLTVV.

This clone was recorded a few times. The V gene is TRBV28, the J gene TRBJ1-5, with a possible D match to TRBD1 (5 bases). V lost 5 bases and J lost 6, with 20 bases in between. The germline V gene has CDR1 MDHEN and CDR2 SYDVKM. The CDR3 runs 16 residues. CDR3 nucleotides: TGTGCCAGCAGTCTTACAGGTCGCGGGGGGAGTCAGCCCCAGCATTTT. This sequence encodes CASSLTGRGGSQPQHF.

This rearrangement joins TRBV11-2 to TRBJ2-1, with TRBD2 matching 11 bases. This CDR3 is built from 15 residues. CDR1 is SGHAT and CDR2 is FQNNGV in the germline V gene. J lost 4 bases, V lost 4 bases, and 3 bases had no gene match. The CDR3 here is CASSSLAGGYNEQFF. As DNA, the CDR3 is TGTGCCAGCAGCTCGCTAGCGGGGGGTTACAATGAGCAGTTCTTC.

The chain employs TRBV7-2 and TRBJ2-1; 7 bases align to TRBD1. The V and J ends lost 4 bases and 3 bases, in that order; junction bases with no gene match: 12. CDR3 length: 17 amino acids. Germline CDR1 is SGHTA and CDR2 is FQGNSA. The CDR3 DNA is TGTGCCAGCAGCTCCCACCCGGCCAGGGGGAGCTACAATGAGCAGTTCTTC. This codes for CASSSHPARGSYNEQFF.

V is TRBV7-3 and J is TRBJ2-3; TRBD2 is a possible D gene (5 bases). Looked up from germline, CDR1 is SGHTA and CDR2 is FQGTGA. The V gene lost 5 bases and the J gene lost 0 bases, with 9 bases spanning the gap. The CDR3 is 14 amino acids. Here the CDR3 DNA reads TGTGCCAGCAGCCCAGCGGAGAGCACAGATACGCAGTATTTT. Its translation: CASSPAESTDTQYF.

The chain links TRBV3-1 (or the pseudogene TRBV3-2) to TRBJ1-5, with D perhaps TRBD1 (6 bases). Germline V gives CDR1 LGHDT, CDR2 YNNKEL (reference sequence). V was pared by 4 bases and J by 2 bases, with 12 bases between. The CDR3 loop spans 15 amino acids. CDR3 residues: CASSLGAGGNQPQHF. In DNA form, the CDR3 reads TGTGCCAGCAGCCTGGGGGCGGGGGGCAATCAGCCCCAGCATTTT.

V and J are TRBV7-3 and TRBJ2-1, with 12 bases identical to TRBD2. Losses at the gene ends were 5 bases for V and 4 bases for J; bases not matched to a gene: 3. From germline, CDR1 is SGHTA and CDR2 FQGTGA. The CDR3 is 15 amino acids. CDR3 sequence reads: CASSPGLAGYNEQFF. CDR3 DNA sequence: TGTGCCAGCAGCCCCGGACTAGCGGGATACAATGAGCAGTTCTTC. Combining the CDR3 with reference TRBV7-3 and TRBJ2-1 gives the whole variable domain GAGVSQTPSNKVTEKGKYVELRCDPISGHTALYWYRQSLGQGPEFLIYFQGTGAADDSGLPNDRFFAVRPEGSVSTLKIQRTERGDSAVYLCASSPGLAGYNEQFFGPGTRLTVL.

The genes are TRBV9 and TRBJ2-7; 8 bases are shared with TRBD2. V trimming: 0 bases; J trimming: 2 bases; junction bases outside the gene matches: 4. This CDR3 spans 15 amino acids. CDR1 and CDR2 (germline): SGDLS, YYNGEE. The chain's CDR3 is CASSVETGGAYEQYF. The CDR3 DNA reads TGTGCCAGCAGCGTAGAAACCGGGGGGGCCTACGAGCAGTACTTC.

The rearrangement links TRBV18 to TRBJ2-3; weak D call: TRBD2 (5 bases). The CDR3 runs 12 residues. Germline V gives CDR1 KGHSH, CDR2 LQKENI. V dropped 4 bases and J dropped 9 bases, with 11 bases sitting between them. In nucleotides, the CDR3 is TGTGCCAGCTCACTACGGGGTGAGACGCAGTATTTT. This codes for CASSLRGETQYF.

This sequence joins TRBV19 and TRBJ2-2, with TRBD2 matching 12 bases. Germline CDR1 LNHDA, CDR2 SQIVND (reference sequence). With 7 bases clipped from V and 5 bases from J, the junction kept 8 bases outside the gene matches. CDR3 length: 16 residues. The CDR3 spells CASTLTSGRRTGELFF. CDR3 nucleotide sequence: TGTGCCAGTACCCTGACTAGCGGGAGAAGAACCGGGGAGCTGTTTTTT.

The chain uses TRBV5-1 and TRBJ2-3; 7 positions match TRBD1. The CDR3 covers 17 residues. The V segment lost 4 bases and the J segment 0 bases; nucleotides outside the gene matches: 11. The V gene's germline CDR1 is SGHRS and CDR2 YFSETQ. The CDR3 sequence: CASSQYEGAASTDTQYF. CDR3 coding DNA: TGCGCCAGCAGCCAATACGAGGGGGCCGCTAGCACAGATACGCAGTATTTT.

Points on this clone: Within the sample, other DNA sequences also encode this same CDR3. The J gene is TRBJ1-1, the V gene TRBV11-2, with D unclear. Per the germline V gene, CDR1 is SGHAT and CDR2 is FQNNGV. This CDR3 has 13 residues. Trimming took 0 bases from V and 1 from J, leaving 3 bases between them. This CDR3 is CASSLDRNTEAFF. CDR3 in DNA: TGTGCCAGCAGCTTAGATCGGAACACTGAAGCTTTCTTT.

This CDR3 is CASSLEGGTVKEKLFF. As DNA, the CDR3 is TGTGCCAGCAGCCTCGAGGGCGGGACAGTAAAAGAAAAACTGTTTTTT. This chain connects TRBV5-4 to TRBJ1-4, with TRBD1 identical over 7 bases. Trimming removed 4 bases from V and 8 bases from J; junction bases left unmatched: 14. This CDR3 is built from 16 residues. The V gene's germline CDR1 is SGHNT and CDR2 YYREEE (reference sequence).

V and J are TRBV5-1 and TRBJ2-1, with D unresolved. Trimming took off 0 bases at V and 5 bases at J, with 9 bases between the two ends. Germline V gene sequence: CDR1 SGHRS, CDR2 YFSETQ. The CDR3 sequence is 14 residues long. For the CDR3, the DNA is TGCGCCAGCAGCTTGGTGGGCCAGAACAATGAGCAGTTCTTC. Protein: CASSLVGQNNEQFF.

The gene calls are TRBV7-2 and TRBJ1-1; 9 nucleotides line up with TRBD1. V gave up 3 bases and J gave up 1 base; unmatched junction bases: 3. Germline V gene lookup returns CDR1 SGHTA and CDR2 FQGNSA. This CDR3 has 15 residues. CDR3 sequence (DNA): TGTGCCAGCAGCTTGCACAGGGGGCGGAACACTGAAGCTTTCTTT. Its translation: CASSLHRGRNTEAFF.

The chain links TRBV19 to TRBJ1-1; TRBD1 matches at 9 bases. J was trimmed by 6 bases and V by 5 bases; bases with no gene match: 4. CDR3 length: 13 amino acids. Germline assignment: CDR1 LNHDA and CDR2 SQIVND (reference sequence). The CDR3 DNA sequence: TGTGCCAGTAGTGCAACAGGGGGCTCTGAAGCTTTCTTT. Translation gives CASSATGGSEAFF.

This chain connects TRBV3-1 (or the pseudogene TRBV3-2) to TRBJ1-1; tentative D call: TRBD1 (6 bases). This CDR3 is built from 17 residues. Trimming removed 4 bases from V and 2 bases from J, with 20 bases in between. Germline lookup yields CDR1 LGHDT and CDR2 YNNKEL (reference sequence). The CDR3 loop reads CASSPPGRGSSNTEAFF. CDR3 bases: TGTGCCAGCAGCCCCCCCGGCAGGGGCAGTAGCAACACTGAAGCTTTCTTT.

Turning to this clone: Other nucleotide sequences in the sample specify the same CDR3. The chain combines TRBV28 with TRBJ2-1; D might be TRBD2 (6 bases). The CDR3 has 14 amino acids. Trimming took off 3 bases at V and 4 bases at J, with 10 bases between the two ends. Germline loops: CDR1 MDHEN, CDR2 SYDVKM. The CDR3 region has the DNA TGTGCCAGCAGTTTCTTGGGGGGATACAATGAGCAGTTCTTC. Its translation is CASSFLGGYNEQFF.

This chain connects TRBV7-9 to TRBJ2-6; perhaps TRBD2 as D (5 bases). The V and J ends lost 4 bases and 0 bases respectively, with 16 bases between them. The germline V gene has CDR1 SEHNR and CDR2 FQNEAQ (reference sequence). CDR3 length: 18 residues. This CDR3 reads CASSSFRIGGSGANVLTF. The CDR3 DNA is TGTGCCAGCAGCTCCTTCAGAATAGGAGGCTCTGGGGCCAACGTCCTGACTTTC.

The CDR3 reads CASSFQGNTEAFF. CDR3 in DNA: TGCGCCAGCAGCTTCCAGGGAAACACTGAAGCTTTCTTT. V usage is TRBV5-1 and J usage is TRBJ1-1, with D perhaps matching TRBD1 (5 bases). V was cut by 2 bases and J by 2 bases, with 7 bases left in between. Germline values: CDR1 SGHRS, CDR2 YFSETQ. The CDR3 runs 13 residues.

V usage is TRBV6-2 or TRBV6-3 and J usage is TRBJ2-1, with 7 bases lining up with TRBD1. There are 17 residues in the CDR3. Looked up from germline, CDR1 is MNHEY and CDR2 is SVGEGT. V lost 5 bases to trimming and J lost 2 bases; unmatched junction nucleotides: 12. CDR3 protein: CASSALTGVMTYNEQFF. The CDR3 bases are TGTGCCAGCAGTGCCCTCACAGGGGTTATGACCTACAATGAGCAGTTCTTC.

V and J are TRBV5-4 and TRBJ2-7, with 7 bases lining up with TRBD2. V was pared by 3 bases and J by 0 bases, with 9 bases of the junction left unmatched. CDR3 length: 16 residues. Germline CDR1 is SGHNT and CDR2 is YYREEE (reference sequence). This chain's CDR3 is CASSSSTSASSYEQYF. CDR3 sequence (DNA): TGTGCCAGCAGCTCCTCAACTAGCGCGAGCTCCTACGAGCAGTACTTC.

The chain is built from TRBV7-2 and TRBJ2-5; 7 bases map to TRBD2. This CDR3 contains 14 residues. Germline V gene sequence: CDR1 SGHTA, CDR2 FQGNSA. The trim removed 4 bases at V and 4 bases at J, leaving 6 bases unmatched. CDR3 amino acids: CASSYTSDSETQYF. DNA for the CDR3: TGTGCCAGCAGCTACACTAGCGACTCAGAGACCCAGTACTTC.

The gene calls are TRBV6-5 and TRBJ2-3, with D maybe TRBD1 (5 bases). The CDR3 loop spans 15 amino acids. Trimming cost V 8 bases and J 2 bases, with 17 bases left between them. Germline CDR1 MNHEY, CDR2 SVGAGI. The CDR3 DNA is TGTGCCAGCGGGTTAAGGGGTTTATCCACAGATACGCAGTATTTT. Its translation is CASGLRGLSTDTQYF.

V is TRBV11-3 and J is TRBJ2-2; 7 bases match TRBD2. Germline V gene sequence: CDR1 SGHNT, CDR2 YENEEA. V lost 1 base to trimming and J lost 4 bases; unmatched junction nucleotides: 3. This CDR3 comprises 15 residues. CDR3 residues: CASSLASGGTGELFF. The CDR3 DNA reads as TGTGCCAGCAGCTTAGCTTCGGGGGGCACCGGGGAGCTGTTTTTT. The full variable domain, its missing parts supplied by reference TRBV11-3 and TRBJ2-2, is EAGVVQSPRYKIIEKKQPVAFWCNPISGHNTLYWYLQNLGQGPELLIRYENEEAVDDSQLPKDRFSAERLKGVDSTLKIQPAELGDSAVYLCASSLASGGTGELFFGEGSRLTVL.